These 10 T cell receptor beta chains originate from one sample sequenced in a study. TCRdb processed the 5' RACE reads anew with MiXCR; each CDR3 protein has one entry. The repertoire holds approximately 11,000 distinct CDR3 sequences, with 25% to 30% as singletons. Treg sorting used a CD4+CD25+CD127-/low gate. Sequencing input: Tregs sorted from a lymph node. Every receptor here comes from a female donor with breast cancer.

The chain has TRBV5-1 and TRBJ1-1; D is perhaps TRBD1 (6 bases). Germline CDR1 and CDR2: SGHRS and YFSETQ. The CDR3 is made up of 15 amino acids. Trimming cost V 3 bases and J 1 base, with 13 bases left between them. The CDR3 DNA sequence: TGCGCCAGCAGCTGGACAGTTGCGGGGAACACTGAAGCTTTCTTT. It specifies CASSWTVAGNTEAFF.

By its share, this clonotype is medium-sized. The rearrangement links TRBV25-1 to TRBJ2-1; D is uncertain. This CDR3 is 13 amino acids long. The germline gives CDR1 MGHDK, CDR2 SYGVNS. The V and J ends lost 2 bases and 6 bases respectively, with 8 bases between them. CDR3: CASSELPANEQFF. The CDR3 DNA sequence: TGTGCCAGCAGTGAACTGCCAGCCAATGAGCAGTTCTTC.

This clonotype showed up many times. The V call is TRBV30, the J call TRBJ1-1; D is uncertain. Trimming pared 1 base from V and 4 bases from J, leaving 22 bases between. The CDR3 contains 17 residues. Germline assignment: CDR1 GTSNPN and CDR2 SVGIG (reference sequence). The CDR3 bases are TGTGCCTGGAGTGGTGGGGAGATGTCCGGTGCAGGCACTGAAGCTTTCTTT. As protein: CAWSGGEMSGAGTEAFF.

This clonotype occurred a few times. In DNA form, the CDR3 reads TGTGCCAGCAGCTTGTGGGGGTACTACGAGCAGTACTTC. This codes for CASSLWGYYEQYF. The rearrangement joins TRBV5-4 to TRBJ2-7; either TRBD1 or TRBD2 may fit D (5 bases each). The germline V gene has CDR1 SGHNT and CDR2 YYREEE (reference sequence). V shed 1 base and J shed 3 bases, with 8 bases lying between them. There are 13 residues in the CDR3.

This clonotype was detected ten times or more. The chain links TRBV24-1 to TRBJ2-3; 7 bases agree with TRBD1. CDR3 length: 15 amino acids. The V gene end was trimmed by 6 bases and the J gene end by 10 bases; junction bases not matched to a gene: 15. The V gene's germline CDR1 is KGHDR and CDR2 SFDVKD. The DNA for the CDR3 is TGTGCCACCAGTTCGAAAATGAGGGGGCAGGATGCGCAGTATTTT. Translation: CATSSKMRGQDAQYF.

This clonotype was seen repeatedly, ten times or more. This chain uses TRBV7-2 with TRBJ2-7, with D tentatively TRBD1 (5 bases). The V gene lost 0 bases and the J gene lost 2 bases, with 17 bases spanning the gap. The CDR3 consists of 17 residues. Per the germline V gene, CDR1 is SGHTA and CDR2 is FQGNSA. The CDR3, as DNA: TGTGCCAGCAGCTTAGCACAGGCATTGTTCAAAGCCTACGAGCAGTACTTC. Translation: CASSLAQALFKAYEQYF.

The chain joins TRBV4-1 to TRBJ1-1; 9 bases are shared with TRBD1. The junction had 4 bases not matched to a gene; V was cut back by 5 bases and J by 0 bases. In germline, CDR1 is MGHRA, CDR2 YSYEKL. The CDR3 sequence is 15 residues long. CDR3 sequence: CASSTGTGMNTEAFF. CDR3 DNA: TGCGCCAGCAGCACAGGGACAGGGATGAACACTGAAGCTTTCTTT.

In this sample, this clonotype turned up many times. This chain joins TRBV20-1 and TRBJ2-7; tentatively, D is TRBD1 (5 bases). V dropped 6 bases and J dropped 3 bases, with 9 bases sitting between them. The CDR3 is 11 amino acids. The germline V gene has CDR1 DFQATT and CDR2 SNEGSKA (reference sequence). In nucleotides, the CDR3 is TGCAGTGCCCTTAGGGGCTACGAGCAGTACTTC. Translating it yields CSALRGYEQYF.

This clonotype was counted between two and nine times. The chain couples TRBV7-6 to TRBJ1-4; D remains unclear. This CDR3 comprises 15 residues. Deletions cut 3 bases from V and 8 bases from J, with 16 bases between. From germline, CDR1 is SGHVS and CDR2 FNYEAQ. As DNA, the CDR3 is TGTGCCAGCAGCTTGTCGGCGGGGTGCCAGGAAAAACTGTTTTTT. Translated: CASSLSAGCQEKLFF.

This clonotype is deemed medium-sized. V and J are TRBV20-1 and TRBJ1-5; D is perhaps TRBD1 (5 bases). The length of the CDR3 is 16 residues. V shed 0 bases and J shed 6 bases, with 18 bases lying between them. The germline CDR1 and CDR2 sequences are DFQATT and SNEGSKA (reference sequence). CDR3 in DNA: TGCAGTGCTAGAGAATGGTTTCCCTCGGGGGGTCAGCCCCAGCATTTT. Translating it yields CSAREWFPSGGQPQHF.